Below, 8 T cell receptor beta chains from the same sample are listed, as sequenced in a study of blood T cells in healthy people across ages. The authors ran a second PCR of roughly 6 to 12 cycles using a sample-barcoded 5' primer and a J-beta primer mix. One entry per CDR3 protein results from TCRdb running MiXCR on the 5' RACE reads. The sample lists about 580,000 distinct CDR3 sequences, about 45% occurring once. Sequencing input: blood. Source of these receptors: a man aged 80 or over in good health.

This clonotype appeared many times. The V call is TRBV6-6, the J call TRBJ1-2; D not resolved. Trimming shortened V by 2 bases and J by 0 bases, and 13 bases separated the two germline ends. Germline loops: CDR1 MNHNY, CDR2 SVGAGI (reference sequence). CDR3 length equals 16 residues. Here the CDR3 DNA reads TGTGCCAGCAGTTACATGGACCAAATAGCTAACTATGGCTACACCTTC. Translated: CASSYMDQIANYGYTF.

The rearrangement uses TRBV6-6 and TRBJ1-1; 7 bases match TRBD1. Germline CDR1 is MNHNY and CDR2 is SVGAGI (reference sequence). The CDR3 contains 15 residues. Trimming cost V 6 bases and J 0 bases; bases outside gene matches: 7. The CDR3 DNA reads TGTGCCAGCAGCGCGACAGGGAGCATGAACACTGAAGCTTTCTTT. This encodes CASSATGSMNTEAFF.

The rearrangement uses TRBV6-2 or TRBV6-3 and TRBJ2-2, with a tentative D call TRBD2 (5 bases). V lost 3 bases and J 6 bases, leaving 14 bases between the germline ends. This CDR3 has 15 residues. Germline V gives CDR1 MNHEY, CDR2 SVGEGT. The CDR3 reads CASSYVEGHAGELFF. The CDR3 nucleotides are TGTGCCAGCAGTTATGTCGAGGGTCACGCCGGGGAGCTGTTTTTT.

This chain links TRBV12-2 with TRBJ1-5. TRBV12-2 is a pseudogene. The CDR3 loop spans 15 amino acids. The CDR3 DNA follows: TGTGCAAGTCGCTCCAAAGCGGCAGAACATCAGCCCCAGCATTTT. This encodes CASRSKAAEHQPQHF.

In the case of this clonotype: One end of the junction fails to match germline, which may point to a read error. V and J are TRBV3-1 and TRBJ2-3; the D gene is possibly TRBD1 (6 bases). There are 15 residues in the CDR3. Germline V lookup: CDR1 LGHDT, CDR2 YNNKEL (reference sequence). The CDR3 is CASSQDLTGSDTQYF. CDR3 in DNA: TGTGCCAGCAGCCAAGATCTTACAGGGTCAGATACTCAGTATTTT.

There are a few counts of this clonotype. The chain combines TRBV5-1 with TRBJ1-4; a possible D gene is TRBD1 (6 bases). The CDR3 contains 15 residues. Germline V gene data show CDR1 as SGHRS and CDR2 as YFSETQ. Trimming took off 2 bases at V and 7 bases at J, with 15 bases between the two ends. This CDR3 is CASSFRGGRGEKLFF. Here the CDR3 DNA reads TGCGCCAGCAGCTTCAGGGGAGGAAGGGGTGAAAAACTGTTTTTT.

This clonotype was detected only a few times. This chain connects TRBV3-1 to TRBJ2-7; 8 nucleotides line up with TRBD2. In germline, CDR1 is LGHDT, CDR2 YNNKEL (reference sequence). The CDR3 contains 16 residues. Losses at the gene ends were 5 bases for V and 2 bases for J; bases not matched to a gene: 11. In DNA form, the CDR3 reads TGTGCCAGCAGCTCTTCGGACAAGCGGGGGACCTACGAGCAGTACTTC. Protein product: CASSSSDKRGTYEQYF.

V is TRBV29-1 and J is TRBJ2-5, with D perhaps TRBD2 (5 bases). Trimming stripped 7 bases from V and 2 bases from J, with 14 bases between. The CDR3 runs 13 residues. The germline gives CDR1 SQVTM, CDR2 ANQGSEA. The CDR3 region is CSAATGIQETQYF. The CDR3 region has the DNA TGCAGCGCCGCGACGGGGATACAAGAGACCCAGTACTTC.